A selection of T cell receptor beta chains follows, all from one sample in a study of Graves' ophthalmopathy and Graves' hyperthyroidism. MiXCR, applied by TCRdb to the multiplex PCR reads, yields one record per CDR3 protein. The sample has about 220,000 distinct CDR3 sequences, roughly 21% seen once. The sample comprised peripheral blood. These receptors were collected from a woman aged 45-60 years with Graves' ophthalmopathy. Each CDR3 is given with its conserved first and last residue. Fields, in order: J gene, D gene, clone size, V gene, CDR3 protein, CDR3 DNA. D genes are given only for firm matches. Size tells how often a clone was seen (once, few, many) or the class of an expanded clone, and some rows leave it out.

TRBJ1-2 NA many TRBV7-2 CASNDAANYGYTF TGTGCCAGCAATGACGCAGCAAACTATGGCTACACCTTC
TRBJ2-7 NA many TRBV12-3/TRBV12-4 CASSFLVGGSSYEQYF TGTGCCAGCAGTTTCCTGGTCGGAGGGAGCTCCTACGAGCAGTACTTC
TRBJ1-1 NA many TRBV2 CASSEQGTAFF TGTGCCAGCAGTGAACAAGGGACCGCTTTCTTT
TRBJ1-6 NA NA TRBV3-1 CASSPGESPLHF TGTGCCAGCAGCCCAGGGGAATCACCCCTCCACTTT
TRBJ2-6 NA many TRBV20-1 CSASDQGSGANVLTF TGCAGTGCTAGTGATCAGGGTTCTGGGGCCAACGTCCTGACTTTC
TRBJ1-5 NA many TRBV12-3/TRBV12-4 CASSLTGNQPQHF TGTGCCAGCAGTTTAACTGGCAATCAGCCCCAGCATTTT
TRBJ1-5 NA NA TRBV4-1 CASSQGPGAAQPQHF TGCGCCAGCAGCCAAGGTCCAGGGGCTGCTCAGCCCCAGCATTTT
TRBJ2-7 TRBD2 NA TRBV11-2 CASSPGLADAYEQYF TGTGCCAGCAGCCCGGGACTAGCGGACGCCTACGAGCAGTACTTC
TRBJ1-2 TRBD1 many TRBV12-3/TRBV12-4 CASSKGQGRRGYTF TGTGCCAGCAGCAAAGGACAGGGCCGGAGGGGCTACACCTTC
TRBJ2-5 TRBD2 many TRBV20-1 CSARGLAGSETQYF TGCAGTGCTAGAGGACTAGCGGGAAGCGAGACCCAGTACTTC
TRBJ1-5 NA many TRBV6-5 CASSYVGNQPQHF TGTGCCAGCAGTTACGTGGGAAATCAGCCCCAGCATTTT
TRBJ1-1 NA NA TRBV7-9 CASSSPDGPSTEAFF TGTGCCAGCAGCTCACCGGACGGTCCGAGCACTGAAGCTTTCTTT
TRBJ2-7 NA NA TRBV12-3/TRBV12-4 CASRLDRYEQYF TGTGCCAGCAGATTAGACAGGTACGAGCAGTACTTC
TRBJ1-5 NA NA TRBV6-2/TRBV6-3 CASSYSSYSNQPQHF TGTGCCAGCAGTTACTCCTCATATAGCAATCAGCCCCAGCATTTT
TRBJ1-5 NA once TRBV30 CAWSAKGSQPQHF TGTGCCTGGAGTGCCAAGGGAAGTCAGCCCCAGCATTTT
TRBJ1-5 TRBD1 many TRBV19 CASTPTGGGQPQHF TGTGCCAGTACCCCGACAGGGGGCGGACAGCCCCAGCATTTT
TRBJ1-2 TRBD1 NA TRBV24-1 CATSERGLNYGYTF TGTGCCACCAGTGAGAGGGGGCTGAACTATGGCTACACCTTC
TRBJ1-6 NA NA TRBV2 CASKVRPNSPLHF TGTGCCAGCAAGGTCCGTCCCAATTCACCCCTCCACTTT
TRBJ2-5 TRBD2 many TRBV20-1 CSARVAGGQETQYF TGCAGTGCTAGGGTAGCGGGAGGACAAGAGACCCAGTACTTC
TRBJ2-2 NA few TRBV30 CAWNRDRELETGELFF TGTGCCTGGAACCGCGACCGGGAACTGGAAACCGGGGAGCTGTTTTTT
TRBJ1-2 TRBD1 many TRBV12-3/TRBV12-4 CASSLGTGDYGYTF TGTGCCAGCAGCCTAGGGACAGGGGACTATGGCTACACCTTC
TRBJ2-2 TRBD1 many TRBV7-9 CASSLSDRAGGELFF TGTGCCAGCAGCTTATCGGACAGGGCTGGCGGGGAGCTGTTTTTT
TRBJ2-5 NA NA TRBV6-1 CASSASVLQETQYF TGTGCCAGCAGTGCCTCGGTTCTCCAAGAGACCCAGTACTTC
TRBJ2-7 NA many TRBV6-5 CAAPSPTYEQYF TGTGCCGCACCTTCACCAACCTACGAGCAGTACTTC
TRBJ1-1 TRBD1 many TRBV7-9 CASSRGQGANTEAFF TGTGCCAGCAGCAGGGGACAGGGAGCGAACACTGAAGCTTTCTTT
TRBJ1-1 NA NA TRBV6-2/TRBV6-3 CASSYGTQGLFGTEAFF TGTGCCAGCAGTTACGGGACCCAGGGGTTGTTCGGCACTGAAGCTTTCTTT
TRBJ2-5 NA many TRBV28 CASSRVQGETQYF TGTGCCAGCAGCCGAGTCCAGGGAGAGACCCAGTACTTC
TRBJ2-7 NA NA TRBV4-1 CASSPWGLAEATYEQYF TGCGCCAGCAGCCCCTGGGGGCTAGCGGAAGCAACCTACGAGCAGTACTTC
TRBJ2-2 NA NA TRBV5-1 CASSGTIGDTGELYF TGCGCCAGCAGCGGAACTATCGGGGACACCGGGGAGCTGTATTTT
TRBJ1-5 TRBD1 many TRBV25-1 CASSVWDRSNQPQHF TGTGCCAGCAGTGTATGGGACAGGAGCAATCAGCCCCAGCATTTT
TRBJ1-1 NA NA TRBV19 CASSTSRDTEAFF TGTGCCAGTAGTACATCGAGGGACACTGAAGCTTTCTTT
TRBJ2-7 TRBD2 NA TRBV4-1 CASSPSPSGRGDEQYF TGCGCCAGCAGCCCTAGCCCTAGCGGGAGAGGCGACGAGCAGTACTTC
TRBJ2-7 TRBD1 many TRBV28 CASSRTGTGVNEQYF TGTGCCAGCAGCCGAACCGGGACAGGGGTCAACGAGCAGTACTTC
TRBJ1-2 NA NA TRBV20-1 CSASRQLNYGYTF TGCAGTGCTAGTAGACAGCTAAACTATGGCTACACCTTC
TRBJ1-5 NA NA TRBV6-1 CASRPDNSNQPQHF TGTGCCAGCAGGCCGGATAATAGCAATCAGCCCCAGCATTTT
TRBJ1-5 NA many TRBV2 CASSEAQRPQPQHF TGTGCCAGCAGTGAAGCACAGAGACCCCAGCCCCAGCATTTT
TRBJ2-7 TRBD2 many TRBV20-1 CSARDPTSAAYEQYF TGCAGTGCTAGAGATCCCACTAGCGCGGCCTACGAGCAGTACTTC
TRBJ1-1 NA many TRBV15 CATSREWGGRDTEAFF TGTGCCACCAGCAGAGAATGGGGGGGGAGGGACACTGAAGCTTTCTTT
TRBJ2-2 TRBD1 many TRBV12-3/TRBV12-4 CASSLATGATGELFF TGTGCCAGCAGTTTAGCGACAGGGGCCACCGGGGAGCTGTTTTTT
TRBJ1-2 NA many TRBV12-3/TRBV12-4 CASTTMGTRYGYTF TGTGCCAGCACCACGATGGGGACAAGGTATGGCTACACCTTC
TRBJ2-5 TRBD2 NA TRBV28 CASTNSGRLKETQYF TGTGCCAGCACAAATAGCGGGAGGCTCAAAGAGACCCAGTACTTC